The 22 T cell receptor beta chains below come from one sample, sequenced in a study of T cell changes during pregnancy in multiple sclerosis. The protocol was immunoSEQ multiplex PCR, while the TCRdb copy is restricted to in-frame clones and leaves out a portion. The sample has 30,000 to 50,000 clones; roughly nine tenths are singletons. The sequenced sample was CD4+ T cells from peripheral blood mononuclear cells, obtained in the third trimester of pregnancy. All receptors derive from a female donor with multiple sclerosis, enrolled in a pregnancy study.

This chain joins TRBV10-2 and TRBJ2-7; no firm D call. From germline, CDR1 is WSHSY and CDR2 SAAADI. The CDR3 loop spans 14 amino acids. Trimming took off 6 bases at V and 0 bases at J, with 12 bases between the two ends. The CDR3 region has the DNA TGCGCCAGCAGAGACACAACGAGCTCCTACGAGCAGTACTTC. It codes for CASRDTTSSYEQYF.

The rearrangement uses TRBV27 and TRBJ2-5; 7 positions match TRBD1. Trimming cost V 4 bases and J 5 bases; bases outside gene matches: 10. This CDR3 region has 15 residues. CDR1 and CDR2 (germline): MNHEY, SMNVEV (reference sequence). CDR3 loop: CASSSLTGIRETQYF. The CDR3 DNA follows: TGTGCCAGCAGTTCGCTGACAGGGATCAGGGAGACCCAGTACTTC.

The chain has TRBV28 and TRBJ2-1; no firm D call. The CDR3 sequence is 14 residues long. Germline V CDR1 and CDR2: MDHEN, SYDVKM. V was trimmed by 6 bases and J by 8 bases, leaving 17 bases between them. The CDR3 DNA reads TGTGCCAGCAGATTTAGCCCCGCCCGCGATGAGCAGTTCTTC. This sequence encodes CASRFSPARDEQFF. The complete variable domain, with remaining parts taken from reference TRBV28 and TRBJ2-1, reads DVKVTQSSRYLVKRTGEKVFLECVQDMDHENMFWYRQDPGLGLRLIYFSYDVKMKEKGDIPEGYSVSREKKERFSLILESASTNQTSMYLCASRFSPARDEQFFGPGTRLTVL.

The genes are TRBV5-1 and TRBJ2-2; possible D gene TRBD2, 5 bases. V lost 0 bases to trimming and J lost 5 bases, with 17 bases between them. The CDR3 has 17 residues. Germline CDR1 and CDR2: SGHRS and YFSETQ. The CDR3 loop is CASSLEIWRAGTGELFF. CDR3 bases: TGCGCCAGCAGCTTGGAAATCTGGCGGGCCGGAACCGGGGAGCTGTTTTTT.

The J gene is TRBJ1-2, the V gene TRBV7-2, with a weak D call TRBD1 (6 bases). The CDR3 has 13 residues. Germline V lookup: CDR1 SGHTA, CDR2 FQGNSA. The V and J ends lost 5 bases and 5 bases respectively, with 12 bases between them. CDR3 sequence reads: CASSPGQHYGYTF. In DNA form, the CDR3 reads TGTGCCAGCAGCCCTGGACAGCATTATGGCTACACCTTC.

V and J are TRBV2 and TRBJ2-2; 8 nucleotides match TRBD2. Germline CDR1 and CDR2: SNHLY and FYNNEI. Trimming took 7 bases from V and 2 from J; bases not matched to a gene: 9. The CDR3 runs to 16 residues. CDR3 in amino acids: CASKGVLAVNTGELFF. CDR3 DNA sequence: TGTGCCAGCAAAGGGGTACTAGCGGTAAACACCGGGGAGCTGTTTTTT.

The rearrangement joins TRBV18 to TRBJ2-1; 10 bases line up with TRBD1. In germline, CDR1 is KGHSH, CDR2 LQKENI. Losses at the gene ends were 3 bases for V and 3 bases for J; bases not matched to a gene: 2. This CDR3 contains 15 residues. CDR3 nucleotides: TGTGCCAGCTCACCCGGGACAGGGGACTACAATGAGCAGTTCTTC. It specifies CASSPGTGDYNEQFF.

The chain has TRBV7-9 and TRBJ2-7; 10 nucleotides line up with TRBD2. After removal of 7 bases from V and 4 bases from J, the junction contained 4 bases not matched to a gene. Germline V CDR1 and CDR2: SEHNR, FQNEAQ (reference sequence). CDR3 length: 13 amino acids. CDR3 nucleotides: TGTGCCAGCACCGTTAGCGGGAGGTACGAGCAGTACTTC. It translates to CASTVSGRYEQYF.

The rearrangement uses TRBV21-1 and TRBJ1-1; TRBD1 is the table's D call, not checked against the DNA. TRBV21-1 represents a pseudogene. This CDR3 contains 15 residues. CDR3 bases: TGTGCCAGGATTACAGGGGGACCCATGAACACTGAAGCTTTCTTT. Amino acids: CARITGGPMNTEAFF.

The V call is TRBV6-5, the J call TRBJ1-6, with 8 bases aligning to TRBD1. CDR3 length: 16 amino acids. V lost 0 bases to trimming and J lost 7 bases; unmatched junction nucleotides: 5. The germline V gene has CDR1 MNHEY and CDR2 SVGAGI. DNA of the CDR3: TGTGCCAGCAGTTACTCGGCAGGGGGCAGGAATTCACCCCTCCACTTT. Protein sequence: CASSYSAGGRNSPLHF.

The V and J genes are TRBV11-2 and TRBJ2-1, with TRBD2 matching over 7 bases. The CDR3 runs to 17 residues. Germline trimming cut 5 bases from V and 4 bases from J; bases unmatched to any gene: 14. The germline V gene encodes CDR1 SGHAT and CDR2 FQNNGV. CDR3 in amino acids: CASSPTPWRELYNEQFF. The DNA for the CDR3 is TGTGCCAGCAGCCCAACCCCCTGGCGGGAGCTATACAATGAGCAGTTCTTC.

This chain's CDR3 is CASSLPGQGATGELFF. The DNA for the CDR3 is TGCGCCAGCAGCTTACCGGGACAGGGGGCCACCGGGGAGCTGTTTTTT. The chain combines TRBV5-1 with TRBJ2-2; 12 nucleotides match TRBD1. The CDR3 loop spans 16 amino acids. V was pared by 2 bases and J by 4 bases, with 3 bases of the junction left unmatched. Germline V lookup: CDR1 SGHRS, CDR2 YFSETQ.

The rearrangement joins TRBV11-1 to TRBJ1-1, with TRBD1 identical over 7 bases. The CDR3 sequence is 13 residues long. CDR1 is SGHAT, CDR2 FQDESV, per germline (reference sequence). The J segment lost 3 bases and the V segment lost 3 bases, leaving 1 base of the junction unmatched. CDR3 in DNA: TGTGCCAGCAGCTTTGACAGGGACACTGAAGCTTTCTTT. Amino acid sequence: CASSFDRDTEAFF.

The V gene is TRBV11-2, the J gene TRBJ2-1; 8 bases align to TRBD2. The ends lost 5 bases at V and 6 bases at J; junction bases unmatched: 12. From germline, CDR1 is SGHAT and CDR2 FQNNGV. CDR3 length equals 16 residues. DNA of the CDR3: TGTGCCAGCAGCCCCCCCGGGACTAGTACTTTCAATGAGCAGTTCTTC. Encoded protein: CASSPPGTSTFNEQFF.

V and J are TRBV27 and TRBJ2-7, with a weak D call TRBD2 (6 bases). V was shortened by 4 bases and J by 3 bases, with 16 bases between the two germline ends. CDR1 and CDR2 from the germline V gene are MNHEY and SMNVEV (reference sequence). The CDR3 is 15 amino acids. CDR3 sequence (DNA): TGTGCCAGCAGTTCCCCGACTAGAGAAGGCTACGAGCAGTACTTC. Its translation is CASSSPTREGYEQYF.

The V call is TRBV5-1, the J call TRBJ2-7; 7 bases agree with TRBD2. The ends lost 4 bases at V and 4 bases at J; junction bases unmatched: 11. Germline CDR1 and CDR2: SGHRS and YFSETQ. This CDR3 is 15 amino acids long. As DNA, the CDR3 is TGCGCCAGCAGCCCCCTTGAGGGTAGCGGGTACGAGCAGTACTTC. The encoded protein is CASSPLEGSGYEQYF.

V and J are TRBV28 and TRBJ2-3; D is ambiguous. There are 14 residues in the CDR3. The V and J ends lost 8 bases and 1 base respectively, with 13 bases between them. Per the germline V gene, CDR1 is MDHEN and CDR2 is SYDVKM. The CDR3 reads CASESTIGTDTQYF. The CDR3 coding sequence is TGTGCCAGCGAATCCACCATAGGCACAGATACGCAGTATTTT.

The chain links TRBV7-2 to TRBJ1-1; no firm D call. With 2 bases removed from V and 1 base from J, the gap between germline ends came to 2 bases. Germline CDR1 SGHTA, CDR2 FQGNSA. The length of the CDR3 is 12 residues. This chain's CDR3 is CASSLQNTEAFF. In DNA form, the CDR3 reads TGTGCCAGCAGCTTACAGAACACTGAAGCTTTCTTT.

The chain is built from TRBV4-2 and TRBJ1-5, with 10 bases identical to TRBD1. The CDR3 loop spans 16 amino acids. The J segment lost 2 bases and the V segment lost 1 base, leaving 2 bases of the junction unmatched. Germline CDR1 reads LGHNA; CDR2 reads YNFKEQ. Written as DNA, the CDR3 is TGTGCCAGCAGCCAAGCCGGGACAGGGGGCAATCAGCCCCAGCATTTT. Translation: CASSQAGTGGNQPQHF.

This clone was found a few times. The chain has TRBV5-1 and TRBJ1-2, with 8 bases matching TRBD1. The CDR3 spans 14 residues. Trimming took 0 bases from V and 4 from J; bases not matched to a gene: 2. The V gene's germline CDR1 is SGHRS and CDR2 YFSETQ. The CDR3 protein is CASSLEGQVYGYTF. The CDR3 coding sequence is TGCGCCAGCAGCTTGGAGGGACAGGTCTATGGCTACACCTTC.

This clone was seen a handful of times. The chain is built from TRBV7-2 and TRBJ2-7, with a possible D match to TRBD1 (5 bases). The length of the CDR3 is 12 residues. Germline lookup yields CDR1 SGHTA and CDR2 FQGNSA. Trimming took off 3 bases at V and 3 bases at J, with 6 bases between the two ends. As DNA, the CDR3 is TGTGCCAGCAGCTTCCAGGGCTACGAGCAGTACTTC. Its protein product is CASSFQGYEQYF.

This chain links TRBV2 with TRBJ2-3, with a possible D match to TRBD1 (5 bases). V was shortened by 7 bases and J by 2 bases, with 13 bases between the two germline ends. The CDR3 covers 14 residues. Germline values: CDR1 SNHLY, CDR2 FYNNEI. The CDR3 nucleotides are TGTGCCAGCAATCGTCAGGGCCTCACAGATACGCAGTATTTT. Amino acid sequence: CASNRQGLTDTQYF.